This record concerns one T cell receptor beta chain sequence. Profiling relied on immunoSEQ multiplex PCR, and the TCRdb table lists in-frame clones only, not all of them. The sample has millions of clones, around 94% seen once. This sample is part of a study of shared clonotypes between healthy human individuals. Study overall: CD4 naive and CD4 memory each took three plates per donor, while CD8 naive took two and CD8 memory one.

V lost 7 bases, J lost 5 bases, and 11 bases lay in between. The germline CDR1 and CDR2 sequences are ENHRY and SYGVKD. The CDR3 extends over 12 amino acids. This chain joins TRBV10-3 and TRBJ2-5; D is perhaps TRBD2 (5 bases). Specimen: naive CD4+ T cells sorted from blood. Subset defined: CD45RA+ positively selected. The sequence derives from a man aged 18 to 35 in good health. The DNA of the CDR3 is TGTGCCATCAAGGAGGTCGGGGAGACCCAGTACTTC. This gives the protein CAIKEVGETQYF.